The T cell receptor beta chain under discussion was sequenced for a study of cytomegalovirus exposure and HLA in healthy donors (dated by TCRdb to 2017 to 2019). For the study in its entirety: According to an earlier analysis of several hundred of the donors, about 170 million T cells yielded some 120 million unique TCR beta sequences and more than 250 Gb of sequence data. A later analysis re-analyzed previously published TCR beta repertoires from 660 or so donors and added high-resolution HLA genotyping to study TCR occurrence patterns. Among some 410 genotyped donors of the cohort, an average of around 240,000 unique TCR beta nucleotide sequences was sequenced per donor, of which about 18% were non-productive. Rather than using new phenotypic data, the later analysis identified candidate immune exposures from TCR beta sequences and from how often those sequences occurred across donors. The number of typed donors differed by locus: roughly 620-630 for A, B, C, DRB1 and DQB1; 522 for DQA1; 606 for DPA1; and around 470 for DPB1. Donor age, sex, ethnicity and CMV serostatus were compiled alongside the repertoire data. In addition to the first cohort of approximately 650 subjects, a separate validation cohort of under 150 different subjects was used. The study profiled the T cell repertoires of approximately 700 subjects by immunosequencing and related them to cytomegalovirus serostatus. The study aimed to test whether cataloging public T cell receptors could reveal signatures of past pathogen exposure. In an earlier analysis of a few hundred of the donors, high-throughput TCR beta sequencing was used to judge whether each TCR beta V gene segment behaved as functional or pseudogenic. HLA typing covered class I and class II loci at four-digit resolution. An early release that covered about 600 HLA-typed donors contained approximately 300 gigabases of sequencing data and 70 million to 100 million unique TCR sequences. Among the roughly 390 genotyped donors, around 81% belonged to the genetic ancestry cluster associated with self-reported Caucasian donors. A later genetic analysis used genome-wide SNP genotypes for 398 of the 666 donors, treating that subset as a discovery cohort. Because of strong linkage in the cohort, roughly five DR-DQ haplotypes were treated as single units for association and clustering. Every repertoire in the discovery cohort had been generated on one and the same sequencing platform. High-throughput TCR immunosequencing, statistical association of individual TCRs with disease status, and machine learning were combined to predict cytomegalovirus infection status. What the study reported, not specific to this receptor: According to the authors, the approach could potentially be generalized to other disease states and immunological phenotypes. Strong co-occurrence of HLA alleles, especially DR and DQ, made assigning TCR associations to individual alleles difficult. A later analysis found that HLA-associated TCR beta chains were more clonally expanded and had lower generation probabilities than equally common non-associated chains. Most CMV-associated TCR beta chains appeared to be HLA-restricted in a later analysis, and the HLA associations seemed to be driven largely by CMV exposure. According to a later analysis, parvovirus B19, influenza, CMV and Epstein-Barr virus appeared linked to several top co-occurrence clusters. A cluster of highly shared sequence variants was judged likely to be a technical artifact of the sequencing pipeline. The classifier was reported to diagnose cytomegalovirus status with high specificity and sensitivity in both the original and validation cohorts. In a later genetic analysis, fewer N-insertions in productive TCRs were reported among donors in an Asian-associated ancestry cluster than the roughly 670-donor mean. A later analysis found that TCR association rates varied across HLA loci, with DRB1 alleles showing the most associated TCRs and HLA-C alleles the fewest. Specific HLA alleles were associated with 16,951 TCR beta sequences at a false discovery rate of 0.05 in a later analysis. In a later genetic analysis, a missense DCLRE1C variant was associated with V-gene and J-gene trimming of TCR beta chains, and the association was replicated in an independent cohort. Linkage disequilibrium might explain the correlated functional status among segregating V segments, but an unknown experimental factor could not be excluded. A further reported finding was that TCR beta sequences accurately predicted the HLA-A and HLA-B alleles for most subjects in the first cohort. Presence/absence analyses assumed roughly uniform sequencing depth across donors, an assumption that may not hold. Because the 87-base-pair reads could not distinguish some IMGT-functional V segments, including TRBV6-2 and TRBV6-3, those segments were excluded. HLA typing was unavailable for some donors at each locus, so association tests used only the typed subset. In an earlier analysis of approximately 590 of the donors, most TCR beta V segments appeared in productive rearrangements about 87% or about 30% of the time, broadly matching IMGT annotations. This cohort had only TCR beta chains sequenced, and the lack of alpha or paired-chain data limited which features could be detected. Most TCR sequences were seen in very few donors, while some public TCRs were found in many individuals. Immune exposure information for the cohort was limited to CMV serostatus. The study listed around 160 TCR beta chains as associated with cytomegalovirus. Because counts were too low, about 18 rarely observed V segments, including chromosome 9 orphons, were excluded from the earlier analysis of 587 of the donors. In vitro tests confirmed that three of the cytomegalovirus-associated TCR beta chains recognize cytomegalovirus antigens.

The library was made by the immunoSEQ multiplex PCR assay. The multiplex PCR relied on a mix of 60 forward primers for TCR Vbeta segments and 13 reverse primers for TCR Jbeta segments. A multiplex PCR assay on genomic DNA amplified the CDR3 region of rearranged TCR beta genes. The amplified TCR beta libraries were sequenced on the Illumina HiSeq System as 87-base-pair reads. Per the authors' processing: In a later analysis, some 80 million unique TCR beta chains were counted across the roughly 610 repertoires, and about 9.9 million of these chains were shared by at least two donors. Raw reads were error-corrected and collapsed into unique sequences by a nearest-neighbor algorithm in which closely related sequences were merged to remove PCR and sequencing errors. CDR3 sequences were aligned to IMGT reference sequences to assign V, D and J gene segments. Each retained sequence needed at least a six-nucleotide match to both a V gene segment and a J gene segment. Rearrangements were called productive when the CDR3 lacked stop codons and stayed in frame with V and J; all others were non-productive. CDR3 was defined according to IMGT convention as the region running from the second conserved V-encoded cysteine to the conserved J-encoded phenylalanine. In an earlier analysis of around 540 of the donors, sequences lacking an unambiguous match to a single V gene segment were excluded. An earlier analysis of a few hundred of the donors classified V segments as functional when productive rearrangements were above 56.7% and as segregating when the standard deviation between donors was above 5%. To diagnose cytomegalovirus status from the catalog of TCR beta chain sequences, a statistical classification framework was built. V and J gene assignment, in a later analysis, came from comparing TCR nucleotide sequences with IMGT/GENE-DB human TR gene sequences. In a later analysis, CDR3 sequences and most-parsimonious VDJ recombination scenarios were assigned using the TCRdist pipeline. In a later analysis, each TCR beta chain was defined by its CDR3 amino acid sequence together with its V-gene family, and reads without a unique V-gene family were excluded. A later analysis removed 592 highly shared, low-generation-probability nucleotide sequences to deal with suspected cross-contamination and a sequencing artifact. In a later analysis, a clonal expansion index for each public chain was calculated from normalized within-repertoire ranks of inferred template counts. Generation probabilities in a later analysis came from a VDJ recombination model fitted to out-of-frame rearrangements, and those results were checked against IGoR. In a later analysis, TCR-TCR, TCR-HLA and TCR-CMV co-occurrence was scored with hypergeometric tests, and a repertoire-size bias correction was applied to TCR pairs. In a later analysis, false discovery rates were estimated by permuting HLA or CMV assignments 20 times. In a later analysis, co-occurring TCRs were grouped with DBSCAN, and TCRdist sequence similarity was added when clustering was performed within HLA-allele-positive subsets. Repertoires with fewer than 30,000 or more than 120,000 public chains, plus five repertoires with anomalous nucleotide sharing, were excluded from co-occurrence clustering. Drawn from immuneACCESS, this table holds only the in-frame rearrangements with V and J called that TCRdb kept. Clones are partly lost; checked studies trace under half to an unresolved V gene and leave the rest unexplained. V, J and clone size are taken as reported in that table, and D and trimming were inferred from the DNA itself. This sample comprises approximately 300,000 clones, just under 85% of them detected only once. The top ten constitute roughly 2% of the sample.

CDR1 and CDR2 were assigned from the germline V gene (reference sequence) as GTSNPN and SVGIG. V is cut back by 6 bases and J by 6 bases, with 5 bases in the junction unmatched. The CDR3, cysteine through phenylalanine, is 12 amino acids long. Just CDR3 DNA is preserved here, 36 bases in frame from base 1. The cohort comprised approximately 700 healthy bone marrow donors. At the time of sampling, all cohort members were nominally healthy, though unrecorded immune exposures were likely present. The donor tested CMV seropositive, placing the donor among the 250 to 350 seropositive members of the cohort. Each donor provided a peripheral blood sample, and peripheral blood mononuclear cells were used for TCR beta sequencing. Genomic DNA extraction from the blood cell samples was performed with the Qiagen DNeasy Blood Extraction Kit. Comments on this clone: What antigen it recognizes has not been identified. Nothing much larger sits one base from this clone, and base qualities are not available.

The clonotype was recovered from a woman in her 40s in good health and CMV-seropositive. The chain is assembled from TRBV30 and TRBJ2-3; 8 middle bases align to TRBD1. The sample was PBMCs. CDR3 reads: CACQQGDDTQYF. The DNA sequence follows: TGTGCCTGTCAACAGGGGGACGATACGCAGTATTTT.